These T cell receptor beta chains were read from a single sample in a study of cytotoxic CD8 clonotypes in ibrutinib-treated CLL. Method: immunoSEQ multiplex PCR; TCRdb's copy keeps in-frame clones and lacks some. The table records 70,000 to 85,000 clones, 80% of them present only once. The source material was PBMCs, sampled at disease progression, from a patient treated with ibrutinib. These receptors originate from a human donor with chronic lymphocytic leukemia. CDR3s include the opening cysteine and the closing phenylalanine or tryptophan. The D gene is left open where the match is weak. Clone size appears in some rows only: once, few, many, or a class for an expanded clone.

CDR3nt: TGCGCCAGCAGCCCTCGGAGAGAAAGGGCCTACGAGCAGTACTTC; CDR3aa: CASSPRRERAYEQYF; d_gene: NA; j_gene: TRBJ2-7; v_gene: TRBV4-1; abundance: NA
CDR3nt: TGTGCCAGCAGTTCCGAAAGTCGTTGGTGGGAGCAGTTCTTC; CDR3aa: CASSSESRWWEQFF; d_gene: NA; j_gene: TRBJ2-1; v_gene: TRBV2; abundance: NA
CDR3nt: TGTGCCAGCTCACCACCCCCGGACAGCTTCTACAATGAGCAGTTCTTC; CDR3aa: CASSPPPDSFYNEQFF; d_gene: NA; j_gene: TRBJ2-1; v_gene: TRBV18; abundance: NA
CDR3nt: TGTGCCAGTACTCCCAACTTGGGACAGTACTACGAGCAGTACTTC; CDR3aa: CASTPNLGQYYEQYF; d_gene: TRBD1; j_gene: TRBJ2-7; v_gene: TRBV19; abundance: NA
CDR3nt: TGCGCCAGCAGCCAAGCCGGCGCCAGGGGTTGGGAGCAGTACTTC; CDR3aa: CASSQAGARGWEQYF; d_gene: NA; j_gene: TRBJ2-7; v_gene: TRBV4-1; abundance: NA
CDR3nt: TGTGCCAGCAGCTACAGGGGGTTCCCGAATCAGCCCCAGCATTTT; CDR3aa: CASSYRGFPNQPQHF; d_gene: TRBD1; j_gene: TRBJ1-5; v_gene: TRBV5-6; abundance: many
CDR3nt: TGTGCCAGTAGCCCGAGTGGGAATTCACCCCTCCACTTT; CDR3aa: CASSPSGNSPLHF; d_gene: NA; j_gene: TRBJ1-6; v_gene: TRBV19; abundance: NA
CDR3nt: TGTGCCAGCAGTGAAGAAACTCAGCCCCAGCATTTT; CDR3aa: CASSEETQPQHF; d_gene: NA; j_gene: TRBJ1-5; v_gene: TRBV6-1; abundance: few
CDR3nt: TGCGCCAGCAGCACAAGGGGTGACACTGAAGCTTTCTTT; CDR3aa: CASSTRGDTEAFF; d_gene: NA; j_gene: TRBJ1-1; v_gene: TRBV5-1; abundance: NA
CDR3nt: TGTGCCAGCAACCTCCGGGACCTGGGGGATTCACCCCTCCACTTT; CDR3aa: CASNLRDLGDSPLHF; d_gene: NA; j_gene: TRBJ1-6; v_gene: TRBV5-4; abundance: NA
CDR3nt: TGCGCCAGCAGCAAGGGACAGGGGGCGCAGTATGGCTACACCTTC; CDR3aa: CASSKGQGAQYGYTF; d_gene: TRBD1; j_gene: TRBJ1-2; v_gene: TRBV4-1; abundance: NA
CDR3nt: TGTGCCAGCAGGCCTCGGGGGTATGGCTACACCTTC; CDR3aa: CASRPRGYGYTF; d_gene: NA; j_gene: TRBJ1-2; v_gene: TRBV6-5; abundance: NA
CDR3nt: TGTGCCAGCAGTCGCCCGGGAAGAGGGCAGTACTTC; CDR3aa: CASSRPGRGQYF; d_gene: NA; j_gene: TRBJ2-7; v_gene: TRBV28; abundance: once
CDR3nt: TGTGCCAGCAGACCGTGGGGACAGGGGAGGACCGGGGAGCTGTTTTTT; CDR3aa: CASRPWGQGRTGELFF; d_gene: TRBD1; j_gene: TRBJ2-2; v_gene: TRBV2; abundance: many
CDR3nt: TGTGCCAGCGAGCGCGGGACACTGAACACTGAAGCTTTCTTT; CDR3aa: CASERGTLNTEAFF; d_gene: NA; j_gene: TRBJ1-1; v_gene: TRBV6-1; abundance: NA
CDR3nt: TGTGCCAGCCAGCTGGGGAACACTGAAGCTTTCTTT; CDR3aa: CASQLGNTEAFF; d_gene: NA; j_gene: TRBJ1-1; v_gene: TRBV11-2; abundance: few
CDR3nt: TGTGCCACCACCCGAAATCTCCAGGGGACCGGGGAGCTGTTTTTT; CDR3aa: CATTRNLQGTGELFF; d_gene: NA; j_gene: TRBJ2-2; v_gene: TRBV15; abundance: NA
CDR3nt: TGTGCCAGCAGTGACGGACAGGACGGGTCTGAAGCTTTCTTT; CDR3aa: CASSDGQDGSEAFF; d_gene: TRBD1; j_gene: TRBJ1-1; v_gene: TRBV6-4; abundance: NA
CDR3nt: TGTGCCAGTGGTTCCCTTTCGAATGAGCAGTTCTTC; CDR3aa: CASGSLSNEQFF; d_gene: NA; j_gene: TRBJ2-1; v_gene: TRBV19; abundance: NA
CDR3nt: TGTGCCTGGAGCCCGCGTGGCAGGCACAATCAGCCCCAGCATTTT; CDR3aa: CAWSPRGRHNQPQHF; d_gene: NA; j_gene: TRBJ1-5; v_gene: TRBV30; abundance: NA
CDR3nt: TGTGCTAGTGGTTGCCCAGGGGATCTGAGCACAGATACGCAGTATTTT; CDR3aa: CASGCPGDLSTDTQYF; d_gene: NA; j_gene: TRBJ2-3; v_gene: TRBV12-5; abundance: NA
CDR3nt: TGCGCCAGCAGCCAACCCGACAGACTTTACGAGCAGTACTTC; CDR3aa: CASSQPDRLYEQYF; d_gene: NA; j_gene: TRBJ2-7; v_gene: TRBV4-1; abundance: once
CDR3nt: TGTGCCAGCAGTCTCAACCCCGGGGGGGGTGGCTACACCTTC; CDR3aa: CASSLNPGGGGYTF; d_gene: NA; j_gene: TRBJ1-2; v_gene: TRBV2; abundance: once
CDR3nt: TGTGCCTCGGTGGCAGGGGCAGGGACTGAAGCTTTCTTT; CDR3aa: CASVAGAGTEAFF; d_gene: NA; j_gene: TRBJ1-1; v_gene: TRBV30; abundance: once
CDR3nt: TGTGCCTGGGGGACCTACGAGCAGTACTTC; CDR3aa: CAWGTYEQYF; d_gene: NA; j_gene: TRBJ2-7; v_gene: TRBV30; abundance: NA
CDR3nt: TGTGCCACCAGCAGCGGGACTGGTAATGAAAAACTGTTTTTT; CDR3aa: CATSSGTGNEKLFF; d_gene: NA; j_gene: TRBJ1-4; v_gene: TRBV15; abundance: once
CDR3nt: TGTGCCAGCTCACCACTCCCTAGCGGGAGTGTGAATGAGCAGTTCTTC; CDR3aa: CASSPLPSGSVNEQFF; d_gene: TRBD2; j_gene: TRBJ2-1; v_gene: TRBV18; abundance: NA
CDR3nt: TGTGCCAGCTCACCCGGTGTAGGACAGGGTGTGCGGGATGAGCAGTTCTTC; CDR3aa: CASSPGVGQGVRDEQFF; d_gene: TRBD1; j_gene: TRBJ2-1; v_gene: TRBV18; abundance: NA
CDR3nt: TGTGCCAGTAGTATAGGGGGAAGGGGGAATCAGCCCCAGCATTTT; CDR3aa: CASSIGGRGNQPQHF; d_gene: NA; j_gene: TRBJ1-5; v_gene: TRBV19; abundance: few
CDR3nt: TGTGCCAGCAGCATTGGGACAGTGAGTAATCAGCCCCAGCATTTT; CDR3aa: CASSIGTVSNQPQHF; d_gene: TRBD1; j_gene: TRBJ1-5; v_gene: TRBV7-9; abundance: NA
CDR3nt: TGTGCCAGTAGCCCCGCCGGCTCTGGAAACACCATATATTTT; CDR3aa: CASSPAGSGNTIYF; d_gene: NA; j_gene: TRBJ1-3; v_gene: TRBV19; abundance: few
CDR3nt: TGTGCCAGCAGCTTGGCCGGAAACTATGGCTACACCTTC; CDR3aa: CASSLAGNYGYTF; d_gene: NA; j_gene: TRBJ1-2; v_gene: TRBV11-2; abundance: once
CDR3nt: TGTGCCAGCAGCCACAGGGACCGGGTCGAGCAGTACTTC; CDR3aa: CASSHRDRVEQYF; d_gene: NA; j_gene: TRBJ2-7; v_gene: TRBV7-9; abundance: once
CDR3nt: TGCGCCAGCAGCTCCGCCGGTCCCCGATACGAGACCCAGTACTTC; CDR3aa: CASSSAGPRYETQYF; d_gene: NA; j_gene: TRBJ2-5; v_gene: TRBV5-1; abundance: NA
CDR3nt: TGTGCCAGCAGAAAAGGACTAGCGGGGACCTACAATGAGCAGTTCTTC; CDR3aa: CASRKGLAGTYNEQFF; d_gene: TRBD2; j_gene: TRBJ2-1; v_gene: TRBV28; abundance: once
CDR3nt: TGTGCCATCAGTGACGGTGGCGGGATCGATGAGCAGTTCTTC; CDR3aa: CAISDGGGIDEQFF; d_gene: NA; j_gene: TRBJ2-1; v_gene: TRBV10-3; abundance: NA
CDR3nt: TGCGCCAGCAGGGCCGTCGAATGGGGTCCGGACACTGAAGCTTTCTTT; CDR3aa: CASRAVEWGPDTEAFF; d_gene: NA; j_gene: TRBJ1-1; v_gene: TRBV10-1; abundance: few
CDR3nt: TGTGCCAGTAGCACAAGAACCTACGAGCAGTACTTC; CDR3aa: CASSTRTYEQYF; d_gene: NA; j_gene: TRBJ2-7; v_gene: TRBV19; abundance: once
CDR3nt: TGCAGCGTGGGCGAACAGGGGGCGCGAACAGATACGCAGTATTTT; CDR3aa: CSVGEQGARTDTQYF; d_gene: TRBD1; j_gene: TRBJ2-3; v_gene: TRBV29-1; abundance: NA
CDR3nt: TGCGCCAGCGGCCTAAAGGGCACCACGGGGGCCAATGAGCAGTTCTTC; CDR3aa: CASGLKGTTGANEQFF; d_gene: NA; j_gene: TRBJ2-1; v_gene: TRBV5-1; abundance: NA
CDR3nt: TGCGCCAGCAGTGAGCTGGGGGGCTACACTGAAGCTTTCTTT; CDR3aa: CASSELGGYTEAFF; d_gene: NA; j_gene: TRBJ1-1; v_gene: TRBV10-2; abundance: NA
CDR3nt: TGTGCCAGCAGCTTAGCTTTGACAGGGGGTGGAAATCAGCCCCAGCATTTT; CDR3aa: CASSLALTGGGNQPQHF; d_gene: TRBD1; j_gene: TRBJ1-5; v_gene: TRBV7-9; abundance: NA
CDR3nt: TGTGCCAGCTCGCTGCGATCAGAGTACGAGCAGTACTTC; CDR3aa: CASSLRSEYEQYF; d_gene: NA; j_gene: TRBJ2-7; v_gene: TRBV18; abundance: few
CDR3nt: TGTGCCAGCAGCCTACTATCTAGCGGGGGGACCTCCGAGCAGTTCTTC; CDR3aa: CASSLLSSGGTSEQFF; d_gene: TRBD2; j_gene: TRBJ2-1; v_gene: TRBV4-2; abundance: NA
CDR3nt: TGTGCCAGCAGTTACTGGTCAGGGGACGGGGAGCTGTTTTTT; CDR3aa: CASSYWSGDGELFF; d_gene: NA; j_gene: TRBJ2-2; v_gene: TRBV6-5; abundance: NA
CDR3nt: TGTGCCAGCAGCTTAGAGGGTTGGGACTATGGCTACACCTTC; CDR3aa: CASSLEGWDYGYTF; d_gene: NA; j_gene: TRBJ1-2; v_gene: TRBV7-3; abundance: NA
CDR3nt: TGTGCCAGCACCTTCCGGGGGGCCTCCTACAATGAGCAGTTCTTC; CDR3aa: CASTFRGASYNEQFF; d_gene: NA; j_gene: TRBJ2-1; v_gene: TRBV7-9; abundance: NA